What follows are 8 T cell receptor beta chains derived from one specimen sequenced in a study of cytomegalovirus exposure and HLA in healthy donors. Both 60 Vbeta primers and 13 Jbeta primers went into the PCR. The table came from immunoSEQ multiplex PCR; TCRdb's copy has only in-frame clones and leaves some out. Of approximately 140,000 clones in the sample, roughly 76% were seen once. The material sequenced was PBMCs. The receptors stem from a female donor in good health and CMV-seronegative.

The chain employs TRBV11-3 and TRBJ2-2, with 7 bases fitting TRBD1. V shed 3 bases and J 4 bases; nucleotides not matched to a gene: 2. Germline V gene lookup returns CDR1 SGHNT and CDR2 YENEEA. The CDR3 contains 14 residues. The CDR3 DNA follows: TGTGCCAGCAGCTTCGGACAGGCCACCGGGGAGCTGTTTTTT. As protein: CASSFGQATGELFF.

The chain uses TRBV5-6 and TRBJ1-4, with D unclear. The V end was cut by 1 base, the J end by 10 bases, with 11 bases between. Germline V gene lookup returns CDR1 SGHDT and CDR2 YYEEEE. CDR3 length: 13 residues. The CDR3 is CASSLSPTRKLFF. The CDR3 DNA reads TGTGCCAGCAGCTTGTCGCCGACTCGAAAACTGTTTTTT.

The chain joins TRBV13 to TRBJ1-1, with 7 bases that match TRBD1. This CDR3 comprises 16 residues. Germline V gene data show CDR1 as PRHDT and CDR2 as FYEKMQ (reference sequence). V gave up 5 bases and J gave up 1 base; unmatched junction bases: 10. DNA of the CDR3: TGTGCCAGCAGCCCCCACGGGGGACAGCGGAACACTGAAGCTTTCTTT. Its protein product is CASSPHGGQRNTEAFF.

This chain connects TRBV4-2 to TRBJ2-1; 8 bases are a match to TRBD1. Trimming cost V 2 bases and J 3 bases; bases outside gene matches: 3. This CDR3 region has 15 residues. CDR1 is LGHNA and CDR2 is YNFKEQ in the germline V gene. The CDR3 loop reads CASSQNRGDYNEQFF. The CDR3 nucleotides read TGTGCCAGCAGCCAAAACAGGGGGGACTACAATGAGCAGTTCTTC.

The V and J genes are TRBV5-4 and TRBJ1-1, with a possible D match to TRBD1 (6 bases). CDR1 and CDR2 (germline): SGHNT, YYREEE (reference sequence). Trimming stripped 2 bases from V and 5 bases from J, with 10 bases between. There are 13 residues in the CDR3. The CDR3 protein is CASSLQGGTEAFF. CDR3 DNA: TGTGCCAGCAGCTTACAGGGTGGTACTGAAGCTTTCTTT.

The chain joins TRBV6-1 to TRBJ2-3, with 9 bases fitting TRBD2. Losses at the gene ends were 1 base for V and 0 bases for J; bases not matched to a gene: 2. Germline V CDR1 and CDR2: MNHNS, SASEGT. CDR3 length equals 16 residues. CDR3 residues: CASSEGAGGSTDTQYF. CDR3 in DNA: TGTGCCAGCAGTGAAGGGGCGGGGGGGAGCACAGATACGCAGTATTTT.

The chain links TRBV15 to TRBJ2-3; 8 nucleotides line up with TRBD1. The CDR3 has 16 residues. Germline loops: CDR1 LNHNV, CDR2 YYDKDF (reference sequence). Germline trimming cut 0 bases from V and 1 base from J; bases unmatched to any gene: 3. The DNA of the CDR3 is TGTGCCACCAGCAGAGACAAGGACAGGGGCACAGATACGCAGTATTTT. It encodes CATSRDKDRGTDTQYF.

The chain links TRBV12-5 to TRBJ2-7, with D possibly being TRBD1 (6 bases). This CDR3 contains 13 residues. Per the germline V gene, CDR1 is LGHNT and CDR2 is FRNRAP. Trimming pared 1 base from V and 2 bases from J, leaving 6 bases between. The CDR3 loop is CASGLDRAYEQYF. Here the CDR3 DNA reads TGTGCTAGTGGTTTGGACAGGGCCTACGAGCAGTACTTC.